This T cell receptor (beta chain) derives from a study of blood T cell repertoires in COVID-19. Source study methods: Nucleated cell number was recorded as an estimate derived from reference gene primer amplification. Some clones are missing from TCRdb's copy, which holds only in-frame ones; the method was immunoSEQ multiplex PCR. V and J calls and clone size are as listed in that table; D and trimming were resolved from the DNA. This sample has roughly 380,000 clones, with about 90% found just once. The V and J ends lost 3 bases and 2 bases respectively, with 11 bases between them. Germline CDR1 reads SGHNT; CDR2 reads YYREEE (reference sequence). This CDR3 has 14 amino acids.

The chain joins TRBV5-4 to TRBJ1-1; D unresolved. Sequencing input: PBMCs or T cells enriched from blood (not recorded which). The receptor was isolated from a young woman who had recovered from COVID-19. CDR3 in amino acids: CASSSAGGNTEAFF. CDR3 bases: TGTGCCAGCAGCTCGGCTGGAGGAAACACTGAAGCTTTCTTT. The whole variable domain, filled in from reference TRBV5-4 and TRBJ1-1, reads ETGVTQSPTHLIKTRGQQVTLRCSSQSGHNTVSWYQQALGQGPQFIFQYYREEENGRGNFPPRFSGLQFPNYSSELNVNALELDDSALYLCASSSAGGNTEAFFGQGTRLTVV.